This TCR beta chain derives from a study of T cell changes during pregnancy in multiple sclerosis. The count of this clone is one. TCRdb's table, derived via immunoSEQ multiplex PCR, lists solely in-frame clones and lacks some. The table shows about 59,000 clones, with about 86% occurring only once. Specimen: peripheral blood from another person, used as feeder cells. This sequence originates from a human donor whose cells served as feeder cells for cultures in a pregnancy study.

The CDR3 here is CASSLASGTGELFF. The CDR3 nucleotides read TGTGCCAGCAGCTTAGCGTCAGGAACCGGGGAGCTGTTTTTT. The rearrangement joins TRBV7-9 to TRBJ2-2, with D unclear. There are 14 residues in the CDR3. The germline V and J ends were trimmed by 0 bases and 5 bases, with 7 bases remaining between them. Germline CDR1 reads SEHNR; CDR2 reads FQNEAQ (reference sequence).